The present entry profiles one TCR beta chain with its context. Its antigen is currently unknown. Two oligonucleotides, mixed equimolar, formed the beta constant-region primer covering TRBC1 and TRBC2. The ligated cDNA underwent four PCR rounds using SP2 and nested alpha and beta constant-region primers. TCRdb fed the UMI-ligation and nested PCR reads into MiXCR, producing one record per CDR3 protein. Of over 65,000 distinct CDR3 sequences listed, about 10% are singletons. This entry comes from a study of naive and memory T cell subsets. The CDR3 totals 13 residues. V was clipped by 5 bases and J by 0 bases, with 8 bases between them. Germline CDR1 SGHRS, CDR2 YFSETQ. Study-wide points: Findings for naive and memory subsets could not be checked against ground truth.

Cells stained for CD3, CD4, CD8, CD45RA and CD27 were sorted into four subsets. The receptor's source is a human donor in good health. This chain links TRBV5-1 with TRBJ1-1; D uncertain. Sequenced: naive CD8+ T cells from blood. CDR3 DNA: TGCGCCAGCAGATGGGGAGTGAACACTGAAGCTTTCTTT. Encoded protein: CASRWGVNTEAFF.